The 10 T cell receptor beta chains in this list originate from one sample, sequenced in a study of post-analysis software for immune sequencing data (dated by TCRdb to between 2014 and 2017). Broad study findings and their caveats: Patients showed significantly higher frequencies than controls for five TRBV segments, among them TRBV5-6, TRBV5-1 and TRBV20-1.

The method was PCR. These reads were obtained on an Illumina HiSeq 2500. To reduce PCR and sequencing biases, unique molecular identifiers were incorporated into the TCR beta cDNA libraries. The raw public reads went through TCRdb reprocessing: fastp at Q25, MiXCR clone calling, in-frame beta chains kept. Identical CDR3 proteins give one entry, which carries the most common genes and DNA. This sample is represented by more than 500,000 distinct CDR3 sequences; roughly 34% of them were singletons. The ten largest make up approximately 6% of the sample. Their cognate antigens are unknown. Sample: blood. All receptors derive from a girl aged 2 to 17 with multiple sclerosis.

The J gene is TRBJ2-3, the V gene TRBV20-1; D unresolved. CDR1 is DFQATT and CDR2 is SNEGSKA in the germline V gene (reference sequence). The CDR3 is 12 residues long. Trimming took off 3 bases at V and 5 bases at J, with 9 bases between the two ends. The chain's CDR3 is CSASWQQDTQYF. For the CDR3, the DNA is TGCAGTGCTAGTTGGCAGCAAGATACGCAGTATTTT.

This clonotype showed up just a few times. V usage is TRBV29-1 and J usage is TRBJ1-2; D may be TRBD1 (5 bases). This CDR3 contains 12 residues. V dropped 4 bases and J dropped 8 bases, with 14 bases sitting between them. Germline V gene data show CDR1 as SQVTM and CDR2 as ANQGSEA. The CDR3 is CSVVFVREGYTF. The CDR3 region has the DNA TGCAGCGTTGTATTTGTCAGGGAAGGCTACACCTTC.

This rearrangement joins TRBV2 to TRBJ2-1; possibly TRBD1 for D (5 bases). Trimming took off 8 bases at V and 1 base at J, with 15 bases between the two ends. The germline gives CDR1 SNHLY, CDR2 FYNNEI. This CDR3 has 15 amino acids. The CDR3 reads CASGAQWASYNEQFF. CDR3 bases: TGTGCCAGCGGGGCACAATGGGCATCCTACAATGAGCAGTTCTTC.

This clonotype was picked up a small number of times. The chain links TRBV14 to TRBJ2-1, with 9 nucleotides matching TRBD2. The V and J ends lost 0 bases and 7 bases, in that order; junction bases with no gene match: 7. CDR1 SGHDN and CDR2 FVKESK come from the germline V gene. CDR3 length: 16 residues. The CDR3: CASSQDLRGGPNEQFF. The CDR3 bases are TGTGCCAGCAGCCAAGACCTGCGGGGGGGCCCTAATGAGCAGTTCTTC.

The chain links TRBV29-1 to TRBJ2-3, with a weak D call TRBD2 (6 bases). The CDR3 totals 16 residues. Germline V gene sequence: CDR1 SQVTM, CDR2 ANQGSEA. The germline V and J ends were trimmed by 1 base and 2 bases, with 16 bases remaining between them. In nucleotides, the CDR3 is TGCAGCGTTGAAGGCGCTCGGCGGGGCAACACAGATACGCAGTATTTT. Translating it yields CSVEGARRGNTDTQYF.

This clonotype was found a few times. CDR3 nucleotide sequence: TGCAGTGCTAGAGATCAGAGGGGGGCAGGAGAGACCCAGTACTTC. This gives the protein CSARDQRGAGETQYF. The genes are TRBV20-1 and TRBJ2-5, with D perhaps TRBD1 or TRBD2 (6 bases each). The CDR3 runs to 15 residues. The V end was cut by 0 bases, the J end by 4 bases, with 15 bases between. Germline lookup yields CDR1 DFQATT and CDR2 SNEGSKA (reference sequence).

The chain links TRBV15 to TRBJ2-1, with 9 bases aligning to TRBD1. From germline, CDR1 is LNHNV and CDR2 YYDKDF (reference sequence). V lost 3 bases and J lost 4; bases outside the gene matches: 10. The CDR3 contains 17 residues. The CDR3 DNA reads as TGTGCCACCAGCAGTCCCATACAGGGGGCAAGGTACAATGAGCAGTTCTTC. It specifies CATSSPIQGARYNEQFF.

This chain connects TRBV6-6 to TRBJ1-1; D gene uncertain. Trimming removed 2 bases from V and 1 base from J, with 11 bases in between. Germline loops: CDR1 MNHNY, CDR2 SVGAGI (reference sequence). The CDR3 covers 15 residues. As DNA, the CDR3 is TGTGCCAGCAGTTACGCAAGGGCGGCGAACACTGAAGCTTTCTTT. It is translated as CASSYARAANTEAFF.

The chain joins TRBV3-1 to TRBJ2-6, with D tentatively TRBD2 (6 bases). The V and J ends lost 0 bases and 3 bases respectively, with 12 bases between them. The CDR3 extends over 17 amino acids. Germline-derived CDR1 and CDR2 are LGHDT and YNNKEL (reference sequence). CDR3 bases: TGTGCCAGCAGCCAAGATATCGGGGGTGGTGGGGCCAACGTCCTGACTTTC. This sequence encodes CASSQDIGGGGANVLTF.

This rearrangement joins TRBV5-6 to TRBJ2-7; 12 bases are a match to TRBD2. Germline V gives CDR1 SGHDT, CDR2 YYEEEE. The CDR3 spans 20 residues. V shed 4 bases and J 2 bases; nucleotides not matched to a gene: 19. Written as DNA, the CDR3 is TGTGCCAGCAGCCATATTTTAAGACTAGCGGGGGCCTCTGATGCCTACGAGCAGTACTTC. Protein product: CASSHILRLAGASDAYEQYF.